This is a list of T cell receptor beta chains from one sample in a study of T cell responses to AZD1222 COVID-19 vaccine. Generated by immunoSEQ multiplex PCR, the TCRdb table keeps only in-frame clones and is missing some. The sample holds roughly 120,000 clones, nearly 90% seen once. Sample: peripheral blood, taken on day 0 of MenACWY control vaccination. The receptors shown here come from an adult in good health. Each CDR3 is given with its conserved first and last residue. The order of the fields is D gene, clone size, V gene, J gene, CDR3 DNA, CDR3 protein. The D gene is left open where the match is weak. Where a row states a size, it is once, few, many or the class of an expanded clone; other rows omit it.

d_call: TRBD2
clone_size: -
v_call: TRBV29-1
j_call: TRBJ2-7
cdr3_nt: TGCAGCGTTGAAACGCGGGGGGCGAGCTACGAGCAGTACTTC
cdr3_aa: CSVETRGASYEQYF

d_call: -
clone_size: -
v_call: TRBV5-1
j_call: TRBJ2-3
cdr3_nt: TGCGCCAGCAGCGAAGGACAGCTTACAGATACGCAGTATTTT
cdr3_aa: CASSEGQLTDTQYF

d_call: -
clone_size: -
v_call: TRBV19
j_call: TRBJ1-3
cdr3_nt: TGTGCCAGTAGTCTTTTGGGCAGGACCTCCTCTGGAAACACCATATATTTT
cdr3_aa: CASSLLGRTSSGNTIYF

d_call: -
clone_size: once
v_call: TRBV28
j_call: TRBJ2-4
cdr3_nt: TGTGCCAGCAGCACCCTCGGGTGGGGCCAGAAGTACGATCTAGCCAAAAACATTCAGTACTTC
cdr3_aa: CASSTLGWGQKYDLAKNIQYF

d_call: -
clone_size: -
v_call: TRBV10-3
j_call: TRBJ2-3
cdr3_nt: TGTGCCATCAGTGGGAGGACTATTGGTCGATACGGAGATACGCAGTATTTT
cdr3_aa: CAISGRTIGRYGDTQYF

d_call: -
clone_size: -
v_call: TRBV7-7
j_call: TRBJ2-2
cdr3_nt: TGTGCCAGCAGCTTACCCGAGTCTGGCGGGGAGCTGTTTTTT
cdr3_aa: CASSLPESGGELFF

d_call: TRBD2
clone_size: -
v_call: TRBV5-4
j_call: TRBJ2-3
cdr3_nt: TGTGCCAGCAGCAGCCGCGGGGGTGCAGATACGCAGTATTTT
cdr3_aa: CASSSRGGADTQYF

d_call: TRBD1
clone_size: -
v_call: TRBV5-8
j_call: TRBJ2-5
cdr3_nt: TGTGCCAGCAGCAATGGGGACAGGGGGCAGGGAGAGACCCAGTACTTC
cdr3_aa: CASSNGDRGQGETQYF

d_call: -
clone_size: -
v_call: TRBV5-4
j_call: TRBJ1-5
cdr3_nt: TGTGCCAGCAGCTTGCCTGGATACAATCAGCCCCAGCATTTT
cdr3_aa: CASSLPGYNQPQHF

d_call: TRBD1
clone_size: -
v_call: TRBV2
j_call: TRBJ1-2
cdr3_nt: TGTGCCAGCAGTGTGGACAGGATCGGTGGCTACACCTTC
cdr3_aa: CASSVDRIGGYTF

d_call: TRBD2
clone_size: -
v_call: TRBV7-9
j_call: TRBJ2-3
cdr3_nt: TGTGCCAGCAGTGGGGACTACACAGATACGCAGTATTTT
cdr3_aa: CASSGDYTDTQYF

d_call: -
clone_size: -
v_call: TRBV12-3/TRBV12-4
j_call: TRBJ2-5
cdr3_nt: TGTGCCAGCAGTTTTAGGGAGACCCAGTACTTC
cdr3_aa: CASSFRETQYF

d_call: -
clone_size: -
v_call: TRBV12-3/TRBV12-4
j_call: TRBJ1-1
cdr3_nt: TGTGCCAGCAGTGATCAGGGGATTGAAGCTTTCTTT
cdr3_aa: CASSDQGIEAFF

d_call: -
clone_size: -
v_call: TRBV5-6
j_call: TRBJ1-6
cdr3_nt: TGTGCCAGCAGCTTCTACAGGGAAGGGTCACCCCTCCACTTT
cdr3_aa: CASSFYREGSPLHF

d_call: -
clone_size: -
v_call: TRBV19
j_call: TRBJ1-1
cdr3_nt: TGTGCCAGTAGTCCCAGCCCCGGCACTGAAGCTTTCTTT
cdr3_aa: CASSPSPGTEAFF

d_call: TRBD1
clone_size: -
v_call: TRBV5-6
j_call: TRBJ1-6
cdr3_nt: TGTGCCAGCAGCAAAGGGACAGGGCATAATTCACCCCTCCACTTT
cdr3_aa: CASSKGTGHNSPLHF

d_call: TRBD2
clone_size: -
v_call: TRBV11-1
j_call: TRBJ2-7
cdr3_nt: TGTGCCAGCAGCTTAGACGGGACTAGCGGAGGCGAGCAGTACTTC
cdr3_aa: CASSLDGTSGGEQYF

d_call: -
clone_size: -
v_call: TRBV28
j_call: TRBJ1-5
cdr3_nt: TGTGCCAGCAGCCCCGGGAGGGGACCCAATCAGCCCCAGCATTTT
cdr3_aa: CASSPGRGPNQPQHF

d_call: -
clone_size: -
v_call: TRBV2
j_call: TRBJ2-2
cdr3_nt: TGTGCCAGCCATTCGTGGGAGGGGGACACCGGGGAGCTGTTTTTT
cdr3_aa: CASHSWEGDTGELFF

d_call: -
clone_size: once
v_call: TRBV18
j_call: TRBJ2-7
cdr3_nt: TGTGCCAGCTCACCGAACGTCATTGGCTCCTACGAGCAGTACTTC
cdr3_aa: CASSPNVIGSYEQYF

d_call: TRBD1
clone_size: -
v_call: TRBV4-1
j_call: TRBJ1-2
cdr3_nt: TGCGCCAGCAGCCATTACAGGGGGCGCGGGTCTGGCTACACCTTC
cdr3_aa: CASSHYRGRGSGYTF

d_call: TRBD1
clone_size: once
v_call: TRBV29-1
j_call: TRBJ1-5
cdr3_nt: TGCAGCGTACGACAGGGCGATAGCAATCAGCCCCAGCATTTT
cdr3_aa: CSVRQGDSNQPQHF

d_call: -
clone_size: once
v_call: TRBV27
j_call: TRBJ2-7
cdr3_nt: TGTGCCAGCAGTACCTTCAGGGGCTCGAGCTCCTACGAGCAGTACTTC
cdr3_aa: CASSTFRGSSSYEQYF

d_call: TRBD2
clone_size: -
v_call: TRBV7-2
j_call: TRBJ2-3
cdr3_nt: TGTGCCAGCAGGCGGGGGACTCTAATATCCACAGATACGCAGTATTTT
cdr3_aa: CASRRGTLISTDTQYF

d_call: -
clone_size: -
v_call: TRBV7-2
j_call: TRBJ2-2
cdr3_nt: TGTGCCAGCAGCTTATCTGAGAACACCGGGGAGCTGTTTTTT
cdr3_aa: CASSLSENTGELFF

d_call: -
clone_size: -
v_call: TRBV5-1
j_call: TRBJ2-3
cdr3_nt: TGCGCCAGCCGGACAGGAGGGGGCACAGATACGCAGTATTTT
cdr3_aa: CASRTGGGTDTQYF

d_call: -
clone_size: -
v_call: TRBV4-2
j_call: TRBJ1-3
cdr3_nt: TGTGCCAGCAGCCAAGAAAGGGTTTCAGGAAACACCATATATTTT
cdr3_aa: CASSQERVSGNTIYF